Only one count was recorded for the clone carrying this T cell receptor beta chain. Its antigen is not known. Trimming removed 0 bases from V and 0 bases from J; junction bases left unmatched: 11. This CDR3 is 19 amino acids long. CDR1 is LGHNT and CDR2 is FRNRAP in the germline V gene. The sample originates from a study of vaccination effects on CD4 cells after COVID-19. Study context: Subjects were given two BNT162b2 or mRNA-1273 vaccine doses.

CD4+ T cells specific for antigen were expanded with viral peptide pools by the ViraFEST assay before sequencing. On approximately day 9 of culture, CD4+ T cells were separated out. Having tested negative for nucleocapsid antibodies, the vaccine recipients showed no prior SARS-CoV-2 infection. For each well, 1.5 million to 2 million PBMC were cultured with around 10 IU/ml IL-2 and around 9.1 ug/ml peptides. IL-2 medium supplanted half the medium on days 3 and 7. Notes on the study in general: Vaccine- and infection-induced clones showed marked clonal contraction late following vaccination.

Assay used: immunoSEQ multiplex PCR; TCRdb lists only in-frame clones, some missing. The data show some 70,000 clones, roughly 80% seen once. The source is a human donor who received a COVID-19 vaccine. The sequenced sample was CD4+ T cells from PBMCs cultured with SARS-CoV-2 spike peptides, obtained before COVID-19 vaccination. The V gene is TRBV12-5, the J gene TRBJ1-3; 7 positions agree with TRBD1. The CDR3 sequence: CASGLVLGQPPSSGNTIYF. The DNA of the CDR3 is TGTGCTAGTGGTTTGGTACTGGGACAGCCTCCAAGCTCTGGAAACACCATATATTTT.